This T cell receptor (beta chain) is drawn from a study of blood T cell repertoires in COVID-19. Here immunoSEQ multiplex PCR was the method, and the copy in TCRdb shows in-frame clones only, minus some. The table shows fewer than 200,000 clones, with about 86% occurring only once. V was clipped by 0 bases and J by 1 base; unmatched bases: 2. Looked up from germline, CDR1 is KGHSH and CDR2 is LQKENI. The CDR3 is 16 residues long. This clone was detected only a few times. The sample carries other DNA sequences with the same CDR3. The receptor's source is a woman aged 50 to 65 in a cohort exposed to, infected with or recovered from COVID-19 (not recorded which). Source material: PBMCs or T cells enriched from blood (not recorded which). This sequence joins TRBV18 and TRBJ1-2, with 10 positions matching TRBD1. For the CDR3, the DNA is TGTGCCAGCTCACCACCGGGACAGGGGAGTAACTATGGCTACACCTTC. It encodes CASSPPGQGSNYGYTF.